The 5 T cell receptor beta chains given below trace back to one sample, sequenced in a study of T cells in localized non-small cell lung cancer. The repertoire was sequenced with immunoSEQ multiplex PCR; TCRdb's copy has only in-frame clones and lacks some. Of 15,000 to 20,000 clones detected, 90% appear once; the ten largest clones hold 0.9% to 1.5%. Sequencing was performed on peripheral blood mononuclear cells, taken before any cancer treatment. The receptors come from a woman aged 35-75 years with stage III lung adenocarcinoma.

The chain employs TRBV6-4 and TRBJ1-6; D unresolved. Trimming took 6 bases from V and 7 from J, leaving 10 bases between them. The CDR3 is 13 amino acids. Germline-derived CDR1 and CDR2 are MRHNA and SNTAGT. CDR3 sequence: CASSSERNSPLHF. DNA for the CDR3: TGTGCCAGCAGCTCGGAGAGGAATTCACCCCTCCACTTT.

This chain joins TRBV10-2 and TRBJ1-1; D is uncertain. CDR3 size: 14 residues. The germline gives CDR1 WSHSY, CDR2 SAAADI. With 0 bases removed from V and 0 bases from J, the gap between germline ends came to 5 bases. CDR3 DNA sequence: TGCGCCAGCAGTGAGTCGAGGATGAACACTGAAGCTTTCTTT. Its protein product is CASSESRMNTEAFF.

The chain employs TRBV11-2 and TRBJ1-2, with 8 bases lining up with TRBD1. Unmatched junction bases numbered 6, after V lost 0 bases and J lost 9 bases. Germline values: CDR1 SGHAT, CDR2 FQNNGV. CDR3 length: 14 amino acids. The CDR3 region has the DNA TGTGCCAGCAGCTTAGAATGGGGACAGGCCAGCTACACCTTC. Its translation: CASSLEWGQASYTF.

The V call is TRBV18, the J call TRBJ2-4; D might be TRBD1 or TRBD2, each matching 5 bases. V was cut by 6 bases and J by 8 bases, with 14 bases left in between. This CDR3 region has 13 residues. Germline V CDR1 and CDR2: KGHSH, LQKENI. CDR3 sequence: CASSLGRRDIQYF. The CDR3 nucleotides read TGTGCCAGCTCCCTGGGACGTCGGGACATTCAGTACTTC.

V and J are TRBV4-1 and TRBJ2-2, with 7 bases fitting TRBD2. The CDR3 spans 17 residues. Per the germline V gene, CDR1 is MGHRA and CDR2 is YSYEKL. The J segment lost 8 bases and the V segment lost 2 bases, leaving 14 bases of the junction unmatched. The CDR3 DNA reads TGCGCCAGCAGCCAAATTAACATGGGGCTAGCGGAGGGGGAGCTGTTTTTT. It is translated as CASSQINMGLAEGELFF.